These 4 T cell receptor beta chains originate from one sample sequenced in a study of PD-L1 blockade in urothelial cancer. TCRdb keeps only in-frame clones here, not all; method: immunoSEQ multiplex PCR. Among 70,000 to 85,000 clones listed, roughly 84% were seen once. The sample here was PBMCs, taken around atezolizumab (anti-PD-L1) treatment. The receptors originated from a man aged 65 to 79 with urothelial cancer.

The CDR3 loop is CASSIIGSNQPQHF. The CDR3 nucleotides read TGTGCCAGTAGTATAATCGGTAGCAATCAGCCCCAGCATTTT. The chain carries TRBV19 and TRBJ1-5, with D unresolved. CDR1 is LNHDA and CDR2 is SQIVND in the germline V gene (reference sequence). The CDR3 length is 14 residues. Trimming took off 2 bases at V and 0 bases at J, with 5 bases between the two ends.

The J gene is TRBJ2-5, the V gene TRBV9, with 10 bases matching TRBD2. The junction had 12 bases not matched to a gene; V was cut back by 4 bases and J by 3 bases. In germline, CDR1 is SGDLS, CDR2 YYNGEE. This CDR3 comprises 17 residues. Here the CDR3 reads CASSPPPHSGRKETQYF. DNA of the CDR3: TGTGCCAGCAGCCCACCACCCCATAGCGGGAGGAAAGAGACCCAGTACTTC.

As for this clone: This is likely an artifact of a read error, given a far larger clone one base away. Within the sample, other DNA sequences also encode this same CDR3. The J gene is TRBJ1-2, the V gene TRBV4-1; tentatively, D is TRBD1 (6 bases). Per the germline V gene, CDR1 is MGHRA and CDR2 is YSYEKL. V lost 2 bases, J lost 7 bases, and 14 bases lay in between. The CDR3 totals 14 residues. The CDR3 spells CASSQSRDIAGYTF. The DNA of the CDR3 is TGCGCCAGCAGCCAAAGCCGGGACATTGCTGGCTACACCTTC.

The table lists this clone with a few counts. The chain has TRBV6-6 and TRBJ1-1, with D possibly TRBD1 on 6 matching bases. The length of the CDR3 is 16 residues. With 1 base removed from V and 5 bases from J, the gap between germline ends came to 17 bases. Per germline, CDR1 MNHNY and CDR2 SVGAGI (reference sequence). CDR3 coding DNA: TGTGCCAGCAGTTACTTTACAGGGTCGGGGGGGACTGAAGCTTTCTTT. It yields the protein CASSYFTGSGGTEAFF.